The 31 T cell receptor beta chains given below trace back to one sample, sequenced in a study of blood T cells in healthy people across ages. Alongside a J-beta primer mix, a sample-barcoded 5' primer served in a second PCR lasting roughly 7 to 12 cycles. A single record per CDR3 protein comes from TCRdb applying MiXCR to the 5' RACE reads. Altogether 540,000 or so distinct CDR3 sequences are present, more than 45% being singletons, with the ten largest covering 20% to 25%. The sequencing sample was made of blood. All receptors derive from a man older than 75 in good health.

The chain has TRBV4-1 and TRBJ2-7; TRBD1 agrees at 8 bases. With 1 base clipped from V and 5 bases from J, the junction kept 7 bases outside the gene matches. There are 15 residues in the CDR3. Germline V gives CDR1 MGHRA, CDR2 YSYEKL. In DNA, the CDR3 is TGCGCCAGCAGCCAAGTGAGGACAGGGTACAACGAGCAGTACTTC. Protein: CASSQVRTGYNEQYF.

CDR3 in amino acids: CSVEVVGAGTDTQYF. The DNA of the CDR3 is TGCAGCGTTGAAGTGGTAGGGGCCGGCACAGATACGCAGTATTTT. The chain has TRBV29-1 and TRBJ2-3, with D perhaps TRBD1 (5 bases). Trimming cost V 1 base and J 1 base, with 12 bases left between them. The CDR3 runs to 15 residues. Per germline, CDR1 SQVTM and CDR2 ANQGSEA.

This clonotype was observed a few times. The CDR3 region has the DNA TGTGCCAGCAGCCCCAGACAGGAACTAACCACCGGGGAGCTGTTTTTT. Its translation: CASSPRQELTTGELFF. The chain is built from TRBV7-9 and TRBJ2-2, with a weak D call TRBD1 (6 bases). The CDR3 covers 16 residues. Germline CDR1 reads SEHNR; CDR2 reads FQNEAQ (reference sequence). With 5 bases removed from V and 4 bases from J, the gap between germline ends came to 17 bases. The whole variable domain, remainder taken from reference TRBV7-9 and TRBJ2-2, is DTGVSQNPRHKITKRGQNVTFRCDPISEHNRLYWYRQTLGQGPEFLTYFQNEAQLEKSRLLSDRFSAERPKGSFSTLEIQRTEQGDSAMYLCASSPRQELTTGELFFGEGSRLTVL.

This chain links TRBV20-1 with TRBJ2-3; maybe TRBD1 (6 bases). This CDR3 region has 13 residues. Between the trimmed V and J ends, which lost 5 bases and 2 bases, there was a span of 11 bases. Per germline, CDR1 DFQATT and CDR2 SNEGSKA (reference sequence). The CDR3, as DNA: TGCAGTGCTGCCCGGACAGCCACAGATACGCAGTATTTT. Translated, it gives CSAARTATDTQYF.

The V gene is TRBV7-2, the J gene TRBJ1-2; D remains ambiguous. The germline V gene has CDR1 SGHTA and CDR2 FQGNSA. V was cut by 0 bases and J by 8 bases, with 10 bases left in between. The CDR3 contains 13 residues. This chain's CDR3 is CASSLAGNPGYTF. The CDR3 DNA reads TGTGCCAGCAGCTTAGCAGGGAATCCGGGCTACACCTTC.

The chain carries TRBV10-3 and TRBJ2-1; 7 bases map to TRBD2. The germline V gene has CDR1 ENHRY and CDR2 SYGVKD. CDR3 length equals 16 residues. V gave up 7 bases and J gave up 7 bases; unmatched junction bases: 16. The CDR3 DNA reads TGTGCCATCACCCAGGGCAGCGGGACTTCCGTTAATGAGCAGTTCTTC. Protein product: CAITQGSGTSVNEQFF.

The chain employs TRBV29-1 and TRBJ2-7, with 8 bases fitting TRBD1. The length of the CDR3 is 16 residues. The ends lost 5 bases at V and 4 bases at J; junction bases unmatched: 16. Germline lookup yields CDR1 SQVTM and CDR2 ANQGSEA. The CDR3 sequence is CSVTSSRTGRWYEQYF. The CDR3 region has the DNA TGCAGCGTTACCTCTTCCAGGACAGGGAGATGGTACGAGCAGTACTTC.

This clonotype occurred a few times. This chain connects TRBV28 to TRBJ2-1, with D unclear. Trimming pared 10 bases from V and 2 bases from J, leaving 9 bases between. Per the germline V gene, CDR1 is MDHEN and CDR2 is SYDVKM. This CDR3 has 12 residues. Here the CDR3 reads CATNPTYNEQFF. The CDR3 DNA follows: TGTGCCACCAATCCAACCTACAATGAGCAGTTCTTC. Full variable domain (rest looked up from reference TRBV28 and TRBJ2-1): DVKVTQSSRYLVKRTGEKVFLECVQDMDHENMFWYRQDPGLGLRLIYFSYDVKMKEKGDIPEGYSVSREKKERFSLILESASTNQTSMYLCATNPTYNEQFFGPGTRLTVL.

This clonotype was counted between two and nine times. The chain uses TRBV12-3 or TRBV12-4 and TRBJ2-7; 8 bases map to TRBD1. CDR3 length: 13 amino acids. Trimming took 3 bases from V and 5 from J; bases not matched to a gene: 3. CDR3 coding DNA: TGTGCCAGCAGTTTGGTACAGGGGGACGAGCAGTACTTC. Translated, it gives CASSLVQGDEQYF.

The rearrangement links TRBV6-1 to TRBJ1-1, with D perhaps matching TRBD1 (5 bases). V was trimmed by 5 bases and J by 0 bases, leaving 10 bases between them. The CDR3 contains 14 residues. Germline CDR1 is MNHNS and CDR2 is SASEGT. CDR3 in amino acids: CASSIQGMNTEAFF. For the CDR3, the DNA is TGTGCCAGCAGTATCCAGGGAATGAACACTGAAGCTTTCTTT.

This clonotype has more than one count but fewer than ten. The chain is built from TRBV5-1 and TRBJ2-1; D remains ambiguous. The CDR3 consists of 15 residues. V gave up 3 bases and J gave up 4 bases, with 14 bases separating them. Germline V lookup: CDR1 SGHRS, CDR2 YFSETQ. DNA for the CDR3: TGCGCCAGCAGCTCGCTTGCGGAGAGTTACAATGAGCAGTTCTTC. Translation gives CASSSLAESYNEQFF.

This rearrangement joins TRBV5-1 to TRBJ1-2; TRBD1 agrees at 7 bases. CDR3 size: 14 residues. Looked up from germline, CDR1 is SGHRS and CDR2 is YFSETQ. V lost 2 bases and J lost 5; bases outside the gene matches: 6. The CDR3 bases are TGCGCCAGCAGCTTCGGACAGGCCGAATATGGCTACACCTTC. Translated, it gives CASSFGQAEYGYTF.

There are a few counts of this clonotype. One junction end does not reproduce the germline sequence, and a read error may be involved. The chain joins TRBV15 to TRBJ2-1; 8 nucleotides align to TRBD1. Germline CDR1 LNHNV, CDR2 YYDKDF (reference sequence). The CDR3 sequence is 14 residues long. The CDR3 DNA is TGTGCCACTAGCAGAGACAGGGGATCCAACGAGCAGTTCTTC. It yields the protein CATSRDRGSNEQFF.

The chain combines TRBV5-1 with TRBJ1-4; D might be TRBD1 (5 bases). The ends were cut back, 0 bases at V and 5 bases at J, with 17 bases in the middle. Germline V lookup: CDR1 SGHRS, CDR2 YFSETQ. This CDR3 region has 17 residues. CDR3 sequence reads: CASSLAGGVRLNEKLFF. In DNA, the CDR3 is TGCGCCAGCAGCTTGGCCGGGGGTGTCAGACTAAATGAAAAACTGTTTTTT.

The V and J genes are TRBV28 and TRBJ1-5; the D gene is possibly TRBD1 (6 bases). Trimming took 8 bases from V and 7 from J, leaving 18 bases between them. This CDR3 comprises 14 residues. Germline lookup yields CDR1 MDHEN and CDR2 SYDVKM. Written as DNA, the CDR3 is TGTGCCAGCTCAAGGGGGGGAGGCGTGCAGCCCCAGCATTTT. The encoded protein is CASSRGGGVQPQHF. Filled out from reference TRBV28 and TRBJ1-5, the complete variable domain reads DVKVTQSSRYLVKRTGEKVFLECVQDMDHENMFWYRQDPGLGLRLIYFSYDVKMKEKGDIPEGYSVSREKKERFSLILESASTNQTSMYLCASSRGGGVQPQHFGDGTRLSIL.

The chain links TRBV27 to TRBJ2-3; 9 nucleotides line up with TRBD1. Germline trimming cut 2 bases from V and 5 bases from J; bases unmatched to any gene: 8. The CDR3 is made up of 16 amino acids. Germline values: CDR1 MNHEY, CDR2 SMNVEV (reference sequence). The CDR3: CASSLKRDRVGDTQYF. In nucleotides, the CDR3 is TGTGCCAGCAGTTTAAAACGGGACAGGGTTGGAGATACGCAGTATTTT.

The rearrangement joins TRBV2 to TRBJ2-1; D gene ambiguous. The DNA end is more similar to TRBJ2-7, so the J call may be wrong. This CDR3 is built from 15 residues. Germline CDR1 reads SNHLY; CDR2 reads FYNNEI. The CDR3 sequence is CASIPDGKSYNEQYF. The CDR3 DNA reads TGTGCCAGCATACCAGACGGCAAGTCCTACAATGAGCAGTACTTC.

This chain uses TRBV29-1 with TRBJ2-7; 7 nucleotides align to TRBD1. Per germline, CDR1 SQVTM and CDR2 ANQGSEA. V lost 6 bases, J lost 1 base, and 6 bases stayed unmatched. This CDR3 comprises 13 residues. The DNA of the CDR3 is TGCAGCGTCGCCGGGACAGTATCCTACGAGCAGTACTTC. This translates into CSVAGTVSYEQYF.

The CDR3 DNA follows: TGTGCCAGCAGTCCTTGGGCTTTGAATACGCAGTATTTT. Translating gives CASSPWALNTQYF. This chain joins TRBV27 and TRBJ2-3; D call uncertain. Germline V lookup: CDR1 MNHEY, CDR2 SMNVEV (reference sequence). Between the trimmed V and J ends, which lost 5 bases and 7 bases, there was a span of 13 bases. CDR3 size: 13 residues.

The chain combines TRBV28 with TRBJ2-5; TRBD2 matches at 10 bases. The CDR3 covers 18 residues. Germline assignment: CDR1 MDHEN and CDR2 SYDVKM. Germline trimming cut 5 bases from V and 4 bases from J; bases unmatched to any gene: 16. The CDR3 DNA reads TGTGCCAGCAGTGGAGGGGGACTAGCGCCAATCATCGGAGAGACCCAGTACTTC. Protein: CASSGGGLAPIIGETQYF.

This CDR3 is CAISLRDQDSPLHF. For the CDR3, the DNA is TGTGCCATCAGTCTCCGGGACCAAGATTCACCCCTCCACTTT. The chain carries TRBV10-3 and TRBJ1-6, with D possibly TRBD1 on 5 matching bases. With 5 bases removed from V and 8 bases from J, the gap between germline ends came to 13 bases. Germline CDR1 and CDR2: ENHRY and SYGVKD. The CDR3 runs 14 residues.

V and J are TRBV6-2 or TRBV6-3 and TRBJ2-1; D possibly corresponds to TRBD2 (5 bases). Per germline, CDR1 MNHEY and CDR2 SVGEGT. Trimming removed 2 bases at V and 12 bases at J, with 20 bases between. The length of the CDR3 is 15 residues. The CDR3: CASSYDGLITHGQFF. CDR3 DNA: TGTGCCAGCAGTTACGACGGACTTATCACCCACGGGCAGTTCTTC.

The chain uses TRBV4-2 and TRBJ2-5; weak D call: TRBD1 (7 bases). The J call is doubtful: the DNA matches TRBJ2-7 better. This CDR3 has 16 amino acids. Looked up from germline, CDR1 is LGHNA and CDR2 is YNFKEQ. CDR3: CASSQEIGAGGREQYF. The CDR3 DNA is TGTGCCAGCAGCCAAGAGATCGGGGCAGGGGGGCGCGAGCAGTACTTC.

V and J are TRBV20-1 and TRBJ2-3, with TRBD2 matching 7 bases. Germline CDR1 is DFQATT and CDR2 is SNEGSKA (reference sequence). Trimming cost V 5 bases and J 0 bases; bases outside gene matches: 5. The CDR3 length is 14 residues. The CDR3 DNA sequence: TGCAGTGCTCTGGGGAGGGAAAGCACAGATACGCAGTATTTT. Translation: CSALGRESTDTQYF.

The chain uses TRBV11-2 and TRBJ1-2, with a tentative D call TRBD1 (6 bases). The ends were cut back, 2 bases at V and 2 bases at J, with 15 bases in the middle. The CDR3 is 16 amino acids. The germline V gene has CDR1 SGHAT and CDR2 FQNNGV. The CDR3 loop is CASSLSGGQENYGYTF. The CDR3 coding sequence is TGTGCCAGCAGCTTATCCGGGGGGCAGGAGAACTATGGCTACACCTTC.

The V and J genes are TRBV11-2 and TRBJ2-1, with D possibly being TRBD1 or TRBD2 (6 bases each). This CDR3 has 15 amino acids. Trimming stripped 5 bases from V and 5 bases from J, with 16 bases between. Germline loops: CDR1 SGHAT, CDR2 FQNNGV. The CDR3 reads CASSPPSRGHNEQFF. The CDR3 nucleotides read TGTGCCAGCAGCCCCCCGTCCCGGGGGCACAATGAGCAGTTCTTC.

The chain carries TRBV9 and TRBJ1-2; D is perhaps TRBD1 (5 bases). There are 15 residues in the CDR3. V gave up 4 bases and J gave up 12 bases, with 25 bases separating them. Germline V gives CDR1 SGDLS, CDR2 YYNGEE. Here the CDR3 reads CASSPPSTDFYEDTF. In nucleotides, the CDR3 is TGTGCCAGCAGCCCGCCCTCGACAGATTTCTATGAGGACACCTTC.

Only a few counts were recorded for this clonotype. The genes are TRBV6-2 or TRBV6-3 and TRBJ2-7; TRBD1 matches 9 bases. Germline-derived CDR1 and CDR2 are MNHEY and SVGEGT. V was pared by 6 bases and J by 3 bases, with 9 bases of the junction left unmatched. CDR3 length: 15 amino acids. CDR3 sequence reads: CASRSLGTGIYEQYF. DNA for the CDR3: TGTGCCAGCAGGTCGTTAGGGACAGGGATCTACGAGCAGTACTTC.

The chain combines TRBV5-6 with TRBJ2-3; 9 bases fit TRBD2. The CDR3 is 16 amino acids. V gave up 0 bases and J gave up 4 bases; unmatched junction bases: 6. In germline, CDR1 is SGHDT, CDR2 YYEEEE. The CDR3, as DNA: TGTGCCAGCAGCTTGGCTAGCGGGATCGATGCAGATACGCAGTATTTT. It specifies CASSLASGIDADTQYF.

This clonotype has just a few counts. The CDR3 DNA reads TGTGCCAGCAGTTACACCCCCCGGGGAAGCAATGCGGCGGAGACCCAGTACTTC. Translation gives CASSYTPRGSNAAETQYF. The V gene is TRBV6-5, the J gene TRBJ2-5, with D possibly TRBD2 on 5 matching bases. Trimming left V 2 bases short and J 5 bases short, with 24 bases between. Germline loops: CDR1 MNHEY, CDR2 SVGAGI. This CDR3 region has 18 residues.

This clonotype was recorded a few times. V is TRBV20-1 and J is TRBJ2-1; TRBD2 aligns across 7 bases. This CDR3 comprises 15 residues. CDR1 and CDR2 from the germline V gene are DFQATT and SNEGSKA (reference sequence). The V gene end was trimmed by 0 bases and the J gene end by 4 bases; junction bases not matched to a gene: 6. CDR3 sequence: CSAREGGRGYNEQFF. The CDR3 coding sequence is TGCAGTGCTAGAGAAGGTGGGAGGGGATACAATGAGCAGTTCTTC.